These 29 T cell receptor beta chains were sequenced from one sample in a study of cytomegalovirus exposure and HLA in healthy donors. PCR amplification relied on 60 Vbeta primers (plus 13 Jbeta primers). The protocol was immunoSEQ multiplex PCR, while the TCRdb copy is restricted to in-frame clones and leaves out a portion. The data hold about 180,000 clones, with less than 85% observed a single time. The sequenced sample was PBMCs. Receptors were obtained from a man in his forties in good health and CMV-seronegative.

In the case of this clone: Different DNA sequences within this sample yield the same CDR3. V and J are TRBV30 and TRBJ2-1; 10 bases map to TRBD2. Germline V gene data show CDR1 as GTSNPN and CDR2 as SVGIG (reference sequence). J was trimmed by 5 bases and V by 3 bases; bases with no gene match: 10. The CDR3 is made up of 16 amino acids. This CDR3 is CAWSLSWTSGHNEQFF. The CDR3 bases are TGTGCCTGGAGCCTTTCCTGGACTAGCGGCCACAATGAGCAGTTCTTC.

This CDR3 is CATSTAGETQYF. The CDR3 DNA follows: TGTGCCACCTCTACGGCGGGGGAGACCCAGTACTTC. The chain combines TRBV15 with TRBJ2-5; D may be TRBD2 (6 bases). The CDR3 extends over 12 amino acids. Per the germline V gene, CDR1 is LNHNV and CDR2 is YYDKDF (reference sequence). Deletions cut 8 bases from V and 5 bases from J, with 12 bases between.

The chain links TRBV18 to TRBJ1-3; no clear D. CDR3 length equals 15 residues. V lost 6 bases and J 0 bases, leaving 12 bases between the germline ends. Looked up from germline, CDR1 is KGHSH and CDR2 is LQKENI. The CDR3 sequence: CASSPGSGSGNTIYF. The CDR3 coding sequence is TGTGCCAGCTCCCCCGGGTCCGGCTCTGGAAACACCATATATTTT.

This clone was picked up a small number of times. The genes are TRBV4-1 and TRBJ1-5, with D tentatively TRBD1 (5 bases). Germline CDR1 is MGHRA and CDR2 is YSYEKL. V lost 1 base to trimming and J lost 9 bases, with 16 bases between them. The CDR3 sequence is 15 residues long. The CDR3 spells CASSQVLGRSRPQHF. CDR3 nucleotide sequence: TGCGCCAGCAGCCAAGTGTTGGGGCGCAGTAGGCCCCAGCATTTT.

V gene TRBV5-1 combines with J gene TRBJ2-7; 7 bases map to TRBD1. This CDR3 spans 13 amino acids. Germline trimming cut 4 bases from V and 7 bases from J; bases unmatched to any gene: 8. Germline CDR1 is SGHRS and CDR2 is YFSETQ. In nucleotides, the CDR3 is TGCGCCAGCAGCGAAGGGGGCTTCAAGGAGCAGTACTTC. Translation: CASSEGGFKEQYF.

V is TRBV5-6 and J is TRBJ2-1; D gene ambiguous. Between the trimmed V and J ends, which lost 0 bases and 7 bases, there was a span of 5 bases. The CDR3 runs 12 residues. Germline loops: CDR1 SGHDT, CDR2 YYEEEE. Written as DNA, the CDR3 is TGTGCCAGCAGCTTGGGCGTTAATGAGCAGTTCTTC. This gives the protein CASSLGVNEQFF.

The chain couples TRBV6-5 to TRBJ1-1, with 7 bases lining up with TRBD1. This CDR3 comprises 14 residues. CDR1 and CDR2 (germline): MNHEY, SVGAGI. Trimming removed 6 bases from V and 4 bases from J; junction bases left unmatched: 8. For the CDR3, the DNA is TGTGCCAGCAGACGAGAACAGGGGACCACTGAAGCTTTCTTT. It yields the protein CASRREQGTTEAFF.

The chain has TRBV10-3 and TRBJ2-7; tentative D call: TRBD1 (5 bases). The ends were cut back, 3 bases at V and 3 bases at J, with 12 bases in the middle. Germline V gene lookup returns CDR1 ENHRY and CDR2 SYGVKD. The CDR3 sequence is 14 residues long. The CDR3: CAISEVRQNYEQYF. The CDR3 nucleotides are TGTGCCATCAGTGAAGTTCGACAGAACTACGAGCAGTACTTC.

The rearrangement links TRBV7-9 to TRBJ2-1; 9 bases fit TRBD2. Trimming at V came to 10 bases and at J to 8 bases, leaving 18 bases not matched to a gene. The CDR3 consists of 16 residues. Germline V gene data show CDR1 as SEHNR and CDR2 as FQNEAQ (reference sequence). The CDR3 bases are TGTGCCACCCCGCCCTTCGCGGGGGGGCCGATGGATGAGCAGTTCTTC. The encoded protein is CATPPFAGGPMDEQFF.

J is TRBJ2-1 and V is TRBV29-1; 9 bases are a match to TRBD1. V trimming: 6 bases; J trimming: 7 bases; junction bases outside the gene matches: 10. CDR3 length equals 14 residues. Germline V CDR1 and CDR2: SQVTM, ANQGSEA. CDR3 protein: CSVSLPGQGNEQFF. The CDR3 region has the DNA TGCAGCGTCTCGCTGCCGGGACAGGGAAATGAGCAGTTCTTC.

The chain carries TRBV27 and TRBJ1-3; 7 bases align to TRBD1. This CDR3 spans 13 amino acids. Trimming removed 4 bases from V and 4 bases from J; junction bases left unmatched: 1. Germline CDR1 reads MNHEY; CDR2 reads SMNVEV (reference sequence). CDR3 nucleotides: TGTGCCAGCAGTTCGACAGGGGGAAACACCATATATTTT. Its translation: CASSSTGGNTIYF.

The chain joins TRBV2 to TRBJ1-5; TRBD1 is a possible D gene (6 bases). The germline V and J ends were trimmed by 5 bases and 6 bases, with 11 bases remaining between them. The CDR3 runs to 13 residues. The germline V gene has CDR1 SNHLY and CDR2 FYNNEI. Here the CDR3 reads CASSPGQFQPQHF. The CDR3 DNA sequence: TGTGCCAGCAGTCCTGGACAGTTTCAGCCCCAGCATTTT. The complete variable domain, with remaining parts taken from reference TRBV2 and TRBJ1-5, reads EPEVTQTPSHQVTQMGQEVILRCVPISNHLYFYWYRQILGQKVEFLVSFYNNEISEKSEIFDDQFSVERPDGSNFTLKIRSTKLEDSAMYFCASSPGQFQPQHFGDGTRLSIL.

The rearrangement uses TRBV6-4 and TRBJ2-1, with D unresolved. This CDR3 is built from 16 residues. Germline CDR1 is MRHNA and CDR2 is SNTAGT. The V end lost 5 bases, the J end lost 1 base, and 15 bases lay between the germline ends. Here the CDR3 DNA reads TGTGCCAGCAGTCCCTTTGGCCCAATTTCCTACAATGAGCAGTTCTTC. Translation: CASSPFGPISYNEQFF.

The gene calls are TRBV7-2 and TRBJ1-2; weak D call: TRBD1 (5 bases). Germline lookup yields CDR1 SGHTA and CDR2 FQGNSA. V lost 5 bases, J lost 8 bases, and 18 bases lay in between. The CDR3 is made up of 14 amino acids. CDR3 sequence (DNA): TGTGCCAGCAGCAGTTCGGGGGGTAGGGAGGGCTACACCTTC. It encodes CASSSSGGREGYTF.

The chain uses TRBV7-9 and TRBJ2-7, with D possibly matching TRBD2 (5 bases). CDR3 length: 15 amino acids. The ends were cut back, 4 bases at V and 6 bases at J, with 19 bases in the middle. Germline V CDR1 and CDR2: SEHNR, FQNEAQ (reference sequence). In DNA form, the CDR3 reads TGTGCCAGCAGCTCCCAGGACGGACTTGGAGGCGAGCAGTACTTC. As protein: CASSSQDGLGGEQYF.

The V and J genes are TRBV29-1 and TRBJ2-3; D gene uncertain. The CDR3 consists of 13 residues. Trimming removed 4 bases from V and 0 bases from J, with 8 bases in between. CDR1 SQVTM and CDR2 ANQGSEA come from the germline V gene. The CDR3 reads CSVGRVSTDTQYF. The CDR3 region has the DNA TGCAGCGTTGGACGGGTTAGCACAGATACGCAGTATTTT.

The table lists this clone with a count of one. The chain has TRBV18 and TRBJ2-1, with D perhaps matching TRBD2 (5 bases). V lost 6 bases and J 5 bases, leaving 11 bases between the germline ends. CDR3 length: 13 residues. Germline values: CDR1 KGHSH, CDR2 LQKENI. This CDR3 reads CASSPAGNNEQFF. The CDR3 bases are TGTGCCAGCTCCCCCGCCGGGAACAATGAGCAGTTCTTC.

The CDR3 reads CAISESPGGLRSPLHF. CDR3 DNA sequence: TGTGCCATCAGTGAATCCCCCGGGGGGCTGCGATCACCCCTCCACTTT. The rearrangement links TRBV10-3 to TRBJ1-6; TRBD1 might be the D (6 bases). This CDR3 region has 16 residues. Germline V gene data show CDR1 as ENHRY and CDR2 as SYGVKD. V dropped 3 bases and J dropped 10 bases, with 19 bases sitting between them.

This clone turned up a few times. The chain employs TRBV14 and TRBJ2-5; D gene uncertain. This CDR3 region has 15 residues. Deletions cut 0 bases from V and 6 bases from J, with 14 bases between. The germline V gene has CDR1 SGHDN and CDR2 FVKESK. DNA of the CDR3: TGTGCCAGCAGCCAAGATGCCATTTCGACAAAGACCCAGTACTTC. Translation: CASSQDAISTKTQYF.

The rearrangement uses TRBV19 and TRBJ1-1; D gene unclear. The CDR3 is made up of 11 amino acids. Germline V gene sequence: CDR1 LNHDA, CDR2 SQIVND (reference sequence). The V and J ends lost 1 base and 7 bases respectively, with 4 bases between them. CDR3 amino acids: CASSIAGEAFF. DNA of the CDR3: TGTGCCAGTAGTATAGCAGGTGAAGCTTTCTTT.

The rearrangement uses TRBV5-5 and TRBJ1-1; 7 bases align to TRBD1. The germline V gene has CDR1 SGHKS and CDR2 YYEKEE (reference sequence). V gave up 7 bases and J gave up 3 bases; unmatched junction bases: 3. The CDR3 runs 12 residues. The CDR3 coding sequence is TGTGCCAGCTCTACAGGGGACACTGAAGCTTTCTTT. Translating it yields CASSTGDTEAFF.

In its sample, this clone was seen once. V and J are TRBV7-9 and TRBJ1-2, with 8 bases identical to TRBD1. Germline V gives CDR1 SEHNR, CDR2 FQNEAQ (reference sequence). The CDR3 sequence is 14 residues long. The V segment lost 8 bases and the J segment 7 bases; nucleotides outside the gene matches: 12. CDR3 protein: CASESRQGAGGYTF. In nucleotides, the CDR3 is TGTGCCAGCGAATCCCGCCAGGGGGCCGGTGGCTACACCTTC.

This rearrangement joins TRBV4-1 to TRBJ2-3; D unresolved. This CDR3 spans 15 amino acids. The V gene lost 0 bases and the J gene lost 4 bases, with 11 bases spanning the gap. CDR1 and CDR2 from the germline V gene are MGHRA and YSYEKL. Written as DNA, the CDR3 is TGCGCCAGCAGCCAAGATCTAATGCGCGCAGATACGCAGTATTTT. It yields the protein CASSQDLMRADTQYF.

This clone was observed once. The J gene is TRBJ2-3, the V gene TRBV11-3; D is possibly TRBD1 (6 bases). Trimming left V 5 bases short and J 1 base short, with 13 bases between. The CDR3 runs to 15 residues. Germline V gene sequence: CDR1 SGHNT, CDR2 YENEEA. CDR3 region: CASSPGQTRTDTQYF. CDR3 DNA sequence: TGTGCCAGCAGCCCCGGACAGACTCGCACAGATACGCAGTATTTT.

The CDR3 nucleotides are TGCGCCAGCAGCCCTCAGGACAGGGCAGGGACCACGCAGTATTTT. Translating gives CASSPQDRAGTTQYF. V gene TRBV4-1 combines with J gene TRBJ2-3; 8 bases match TRBD1. Germline CDR1 reads MGHRA; CDR2 reads YSYEKL. The junction had 12 bases not matched to a gene; V was cut back by 4 bases and J by 9 bases. The CDR3 is 15 amino acids.

This sequence joins TRBV19 and TRBJ1-1, with TRBD1 identical over 10 bases. CDR3 length: 15 amino acids. CDR1 is LNHDA, CDR2 SQIVND, per germline (reference sequence). Germline trimming cut 5 bases from V and 0 bases from J; bases unmatched to any gene: 3. CDR3 nucleotide sequence: TGTGCCAGTAGTTCCGGACAGGGGGTGAACACTGAAGCTTTCTTT. It is translated as CASSSGQGVNTEAFF.

CDR3 DNA sequence: TGTGCCAGCAGTTGGGGCCGATATCAGCCCCAGCATTTT. It specifies CASSWGRYQPQHF. The rearrangement uses TRBV27 and TRBJ1-5; D possibly corresponds to TRBD1 (5 bases). V was trimmed by 4 bases and J by 5 bases, leaving 9 bases between them. CDR1 is MNHEY, CDR2 SMNVEV, per germline (reference sequence). The CDR3 runs 13 residues.

J is TRBJ2-3 and V is TRBV6-6, with 11 bases lining up with TRBD1. CDR3 length: 16 amino acids. CDR1 is MNHNY, CDR2 SVGAGI, per germline (reference sequence). V dropped 6 bases and J dropped 0; count of bases not matched to a gene: 5. The CDR3 spells CASSRTGGDSTDTQYF. The CDR3 bases are TGTGCCAGCAGCAGGACAGGGGGCGACAGCACAGATACGCAGTATTTT.

CDR3 loop: CASSPQFSGVGNEQFF. As DNA, the CDR3 is TGCGCCAGCAGCCCGCAATTTAGCGGGGTTGGAAATGAGCAGTTCTTC. The chain links TRBV5-1 to TRBJ2-1, with 8 bases identical to TRBD2. V was clipped by 4 bases and J by 7 bases; unmatched bases: 13. CDR1 and CDR2 from the germline V gene are SGHRS and YFSETQ. This CDR3 comprises 16 residues.